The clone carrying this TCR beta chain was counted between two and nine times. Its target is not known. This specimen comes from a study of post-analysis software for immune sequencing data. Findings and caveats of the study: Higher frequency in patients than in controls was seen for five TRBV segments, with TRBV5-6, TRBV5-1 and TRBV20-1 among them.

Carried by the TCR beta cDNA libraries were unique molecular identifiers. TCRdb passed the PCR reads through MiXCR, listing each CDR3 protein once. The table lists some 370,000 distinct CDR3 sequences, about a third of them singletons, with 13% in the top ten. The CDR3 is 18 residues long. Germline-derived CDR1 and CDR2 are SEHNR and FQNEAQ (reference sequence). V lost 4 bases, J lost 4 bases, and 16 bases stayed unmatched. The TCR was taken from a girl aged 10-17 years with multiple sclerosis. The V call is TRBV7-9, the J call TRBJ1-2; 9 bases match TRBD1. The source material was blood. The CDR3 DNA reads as TGTGCCAGCAGCTCCTTAAACGCGACAGGGGGGGGAATCTATGGCTACACCTTC. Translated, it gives CASSSLNATGGGIYGYTF.